This note documents a single T cell receptor beta chain sequence. Its antigen is unidentified. Clones were sequenced by immunoSEQ multiplex PCR, and TCRdb holds only the in-frame ones, with some missing. This table holds 45,000 to 75,000 clones, just under 95% found once. Naive CD4 T cells were sorted as CD45RO-negative, CD62L-positive. This entry is derived from a study of human versus mouse CDR3 diversity and MHC coevolution. Study details: Between roughly 0.6 x 10^7 and 1.8 x 10^7 valid reads came from each sample.

The CDR3 runs 12 residues. Germline V gene data show CDR1 as SGHDT and CDR2 as YYEEEE. Trimming removed 4 bases at V and 2 bases at J, with 6 bases between. General study findings and limits: On average, humans showed more CDR3 deletions and insertions than mice. Clonal inequality was lowest in most of the three human donors.

The sequence was obtained from a person between 55 and 70 years old in good health. The genes are TRBV5-6 and TRBJ1-2; D is ambiguous. The sample taken for sequencing was naive CD4+ T cells from blood. Subset described: CD45RO-negative CD62L-positive naive CD4 T cells. The DNA for the CDR3 is TGTGCCAGCAGCCCGGAGAACTATGGCTACACCTTC. Encoded protein: CASSPENYGYTF.